Sequencing of this TCR beta chain was carried out in a study of shared clonotypes between healthy human individuals. The repertoire was sequenced with immunoSEQ multiplex PCR; TCRdb's copy has only in-frame clones and lacks some. The sample yields 2 million to 2.5 million clones, approximately 96% seen once. The CDR3 is 15 amino acids. From germline, CDR1 is MNHEY and CDR2 SMNVEV (reference sequence). Notes on this clone: One end of the junction fails to match germline, which may point to a read error.

V and J are TRBV27 and TRBJ1-1, with a possible D match to TRBD1 (6 bases). What was sequenced was naive CD4+ T cells sorted from blood. Subset in this sample: CD45RA+ positively selected. This clonotype was obtained from a man aged 18 to 29 in good health. The CDR3 coding sequence is TGTGCCAGCAGGGACACAGGACAGTTGAACACTGAAACTTTCTTT. Residues: CASRDTGQLNTETFF.